The 17 T cell receptor beta chains below come from one sample, sequenced in a study of metastatic and nonmetastatic thyroid tumors. Each patient came to thyroid surgery without any prior treatment (of any kind). TCRdb recomputed clones from the PCR reads via MiXCR. The table lists fewer than 30,000 clones, around a fifth of them singletons. The sequencing input was blood. Receptor source: a male donor with papillary thyroid cancer or a benign thyroid nodule (not recorded which). Some clones in this sample may be carry-over from other donors' samples.

This clone was counted ten times or more. The chain joins TRBV6-2 or TRBV6-3 to TRBJ2-7; either TRBD1 or TRBD2 may supply D (5 bases each). V was clipped by 8 bases and J by 2 bases, with 16 bases between them. Germline lookup yields CDR1 MNHEY and CDR2 SVGEGT. The CDR3 runs to 14 residues. CDR3 region: CASSAMRGAYEQYF. The CDR3 DNA sequence: TGTGCCAGCTCAGCAATGAGGGGAGCCTACGAGCAGTACTTC.

This clone was seen repeatedly, ten times or more. V and J are TRBV28 and TRBJ2-7, with D perhaps matching TRBD2 (5 bases). CDR1 MDHEN and CDR2 SYDVKM come from the germline V gene. CDR3 size: 12 residues. V lost 4 bases, J lost 7 bases, and 11 bases lay in between. This CDR3 is CASSYFPGEQYF. As DNA, the CDR3 is TGTGCCAGCAGTTATTTCCCGGGGGAGCAGTACTTC.

Details on this clone: One junction end disagrees with the germline gene, perhaps due to a read error. The chain combines TRBV30 with TRBJ2-2; D is perhaps TRBD1 or TRBD2 (5 bases each). CDR3 length equals 12 residues. Germline CDR1 and CDR2: GTSNPN and SVGIG (reference sequence). CDR3 in amino acids: CAWSLGTGELFF. The CDR3, as DNA: TGTGCCTGGAGTCTGGGGACCGGTGAGCTGTTTTTT.

V usage is TRBV20-1 and J usage is TRBJ2-7; 7 positions match TRBD1. Germline-derived CDR1 and CDR2 are DFQATT and SNEGSKA (reference sequence). The CDR3 runs 15 residues. Trimming cost V 4 bases and J 4 bases; bases outside gene matches: 13. CDR3 sequence (DNA): TGCAGTGCTACCAACACCGGGACAGACTTTTACGAGCAGTACTTC. Its protein is CSATNTGTDFYEQYF.

This clone was counted many times. The genes are TRBV28 and TRBJ2-6; D is uncertain. V lost 3 bases and J lost 4, with 7 bases in between. CDR1 and CDR2 from the germline V gene are MDHEN and SYDVKM. The CDR3 loop spans 14 amino acids. The CDR3 coding sequence is TGTGCCAGCAGTTTTGTTCCCGGGGCCAACGTCCTGACTTTC. Translation: CASSFVPGANVLTF.

This clone was detected many times. The rearrangement uses TRBV6-2 or TRBV6-3 and TRBJ2-4; 7 positions agree with TRBD1. Germline V gives CDR1 MNHEY, CDR2 SVGEGT. The CDR3 runs to 15 residues. Trimming at V came to 6 bases and at J to 5 bases, leaving 10 bases not matched to a gene. This CDR3 reads CASSFGQALENIQYF. The CDR3 DNA reads TGTGCCAGCAGCTTTGGACAGGCCCTGGAAAACATTCAGTACTTC.

The V gene is TRBV18, the J gene TRBJ2-3, with 9 bases identical to TRBD2. The J segment lost 0 bases and the V segment lost 3 bases, leaving 1 base of the junction unmatched. The CDR3 runs 15 residues. The germline gives CDR1 KGHSH, CDR2 LQKENI. The CDR3 spells CASSPLAGSTDTQYF. For the CDR3, the DNA is TGTGCCAGCTCACCCCTAGCGGGAAGCACAGATACGCAGTATTTT.

This clone has a count of ten or more. The genes are TRBV10-3 and TRBJ1-5; TRBD1 is a possible D gene (6 bases). CDR1 is ENHRY and CDR2 is SYGVKD in the germline V gene. The CDR3 contains 14 residues. The ends were cut back, 5 bases at V and 5 bases at J, with 13 bases in the middle. CDR3 nucleotides: TGTGCCATCAGTACGGGACACGGAGATCAGCCCCAGCATTTT. It specifies CAISTGHGDQPQHF.

This clone was recorded at least ten times. This chain uses TRBV6-1 with TRBJ2-7; D is possibly TRBD2 (5 bases). V shed 4 bases and J shed 0 bases, with 10 bases lying between them. This CDR3 is 14 amino acids long. Germline values: CDR1 MNHNS, CDR2 SASEGT. The CDR3 loop reads CASSGEGSSYEQYF. The DNA for the CDR3 is TGTGCCAGCAGTGGTGAGGGAAGCTCCTACGAGCAGTACTTC.

This clone was seen at least ten times. This CDR3 reads CASSPPSNEKLFF. The CDR3 bases are TGTGCCAGCTCACCACCAAGTAATGAAAAACTGTTTTTT. The chain links TRBV18 to TRBJ1-4; D not resolved. Trimming removed 0 bases at V and 4 bases at J, with 3 bases between. Germline lookup yields CDR1 KGHSH and CDR2 LQKENI. CDR3 length equals 13 residues.

This clone has a count of ten or more. The V and J genes are TRBV4-1 and TRBJ2-5; 14 bases align to TRBD2. J gave up 2 bases and V 4 bases, and 12 bases lay outside the gene matches. The V gene's germline CDR1 is MGHRA and CDR2 YSYEKL. The CDR3 covers 19 residues. Written as DNA, the CDR3 is TGCGCCAGCAGCCTCTTTGGGACTAGCGGGAGTGGTGGGCAAGAGACCCAGTACTTC. Translating gives CASSLFGTSGSGGQETQYF.

The count of this clone is one. J is TRBJ1-2 and V is TRBV20-1; 8 bases are shared with TRBD1. The CDR3 is 14 residues long. Germline CDR1 is DFQATT and CDR2 is SNEGSKA (reference sequence). The V segment lost 4 bases and the J segment 4 bases; nucleotides outside the gene matches: 8. The CDR3 region has the DNA TGCAGTGCTACCCACGGAGGGACAGGCTATGGCTACACCTTC. Its translation is CSATHGGTGYGYTF.

Comment on this clone: The conserved final phenylalanine or tryptophan is absent from the CDR3, which likely points to a read error. V usage is TRBV11-2 and J usage is TRBJ2-1; 9 bases line up with TRBD2. The J segment lost 2 bases and the V segment lost 5 bases, leaving 10 bases of the junction unmatched. Looked up from germline, CDR1 is SGHAT and CDR2 is FQNNGV. The CDR3 spans 17 residues. The CDR3 protein is CASSKLRTSAAYNEQFL. CDR3 bases: TGTGCCAGCAGCAAACTCCGGACTAGCGCAGCCTACAATGAGCAGTTCCTC.

With regard to this clone: This likely comes from a read error, as the CDR3 has no conserved phenylalanine or tryptophan at its end. This rearrangement joins TRBV6-1 to TRBJ1-2, with D unresolved. Per germline, CDR1 MNHNS and CDR2 SASEGT. This CDR3 has 11 amino acids. Trimming removed 7 bases at V and 5 bases at J, with 8 bases between. CDR3 DNA sequence: TGTGCCAGCACAGTGAAATATGGCTACACCTCC. This codes for CASTVKYGYTS.

In its sample, this clone was seen many times. This rearrangement joins TRBV11-2 to TRBJ2-1; 8 bases align to TRBD2. Germline trimming cut 0 bases from V and 12 bases from J; bases unmatched to any gene: 4. Germline CDR1 SGHAT, CDR2 FQNNGV. The CDR3 has 13 amino acids. CDR3 nucleotide sequence: TGTGCCAGCAGCTTAGAGGCGGCGGGGGGGCAGTTCTTC. Translating gives CASSLEAAGGQFF.

This clone was detected ten times or more. The chain uses TRBV6-1 and TRBJ1-2; 7 nucleotides line up with TRBD1. V shed 4 bases, J shed 4 bases, and the junction held 6 bases outside the gene matches. The CDR3 loop spans 14 amino acids. In germline, CDR1 is MNHNS, CDR2 SASEGT. The CDR3 spells CASSGGQLVYGYTF. The CDR3 nucleotides are TGTGCCAGCAGTGGGGGACAGCTCGTCTATGGCTACACCTTC.

This clone was counted at least ten times. This may stem from a read error, because a much larger clone lies one nucleotide away. This chain links TRBV11-1 with TRBJ1-1; perhaps TRBD1 as D (5 bases). The CDR3 is 16 amino acids. Germline CDR1 reads SGHAT; CDR2 reads FQDESV (reference sequence). Trimming removed 5 bases from V and 4 bases from J, with 20 bases in between. CDR3 residues: CASSQVEGLGSTEAFF. In DNA, the CDR3 is TGTGCCAGCAGCCAAGTCGAGGGGCTTGGGAGCACTGAAGCTTTCTTT.